The present T cell receptor (beta chain) was sequenced within a study of early T cells in non-severe SARS-CoV-2 infection. There are 14 residues in the CDR3. The germline V gene encodes CDR1 SGHAT and CDR2 FQNNGV. This clonotype was seen more than once but under ten times. An end of the junction does not agree with germline; a read error may underlie this. Individual cDNA molecules carried attached unique molecular identifiers. Each CDR3 protein gets one entry after TCRdb re-called the 5' RACE reads with MiXCR. Of about 94,000 distinct CDR3 sequences listed, about 13% are singletons. The sample was whole blood. The rearrangement joins TRBV11-2 to TRBJ1-6; D is undetermined. The source is an adult who was a healthcare worker with PCR-confirmed SARS-CoV-2 infection or an uninfected control (not recorded which). The DNA for the CDR3 is TGTGCCAGCAGCTTAGAAGCAAGGAATTCACCCCTCCATTTT. Its translation: CASSLEARNSPLHF.